A selection of T cell receptor beta chains follows, all from one sample in a study of blood T cell repertoires in COVID-19. Method: immunoSEQ multiplex PCR; TCRdb's copy keeps in-frame clones and lacks some. The table lists 65,000 or so clones, more than 55% of them singletons. The specimen was PBMCs or T cells enriched from blood (not recorded which). All receptors come from a woman aged 55 to 70 who had been exposed to COVID-19. Both conserved end residues are part of each CDR3. A D gene is named only where the DNA matches it firmly. Expanded clones are given a class, and other clones once, few, many or no size at all.

d_call	clone_size	v_call	j_call	cdr3_aa	cdr3_nt
-	-	TRBV5-6	TRBJ2-7	CAPPEAAFGEQYF	TGTGCCCCGCCTGAAGCGGCTTTCGGAGAGCAGTACTTC
-	-	TRBV5-8	TRBJ2-3	CASSWGLPLDTQYF	TGTGCCAGCAGCTGGGGCCTACCATTAGATACGCAGTATTTT
-	-	TRBV16	TRBJ1-5	CASTGQTNQPQHF	TGTGCCAGCACCGGACAAACCAATCAGCCCCAGCATTTT
TRBD2	-	TRBV19	TRBJ2-3	CASSGAGAGEDTQYF	TGTGCCAGTAGTGGAGCGGGGGCGGGAGAGGATACGCAGTATTTT
-	-	TRBV6-5	TRBJ1-5	CACSGGTSNQPQHF	TGTGCCTGCTCCGGAGGTACTAGCAATCAGCCCCAGCATTTT
-	-	TRBV7-2	TRBJ2-7	CASSRAGRSSYEQYF	TGTGCCAGCAGTCGGGCGGGCAGGAGCTCCTACGAGCAGTACTTC
TRBD1	-	TRBV4-2	TRBJ1-4	CASSQGPGQGGTLFF	TGTGCCAGCAGCCAAGGGCCGGGACAGGGGGGTACCCTGTTTTTT
-	-	TRBV3-1/TRBV3-2	TRBJ2-7	CASSQEYRTPYEQYF	TGTGCCAGCAGCCAAGAGTACAGGACCCCCTACGAGCAGTACTTC
-	-	TRBV30	TRBJ2-1	CAWSLGGRYNEQFF	TGTGCCTGGAGTTTAGGGGGACGATACAATGAGCAGTTCTTC
-	-	TRBV7-9	TRBJ1-4	CASSGGQTTNEKLFF	TGTGCCAGCAGCGGCGGACAGACAACTAATGAAAAACTGTTTTTT
-	few	TRBV7-9	TRBJ1-1	CASSPLIGTEAFF	TGTGCCAGCAGCCCCCTGATCGGCACTGAAGCTTTCTTT
TRBD2	-	TRBV28	TRBJ2-3	CASSLSGSGTDTQYF	TGTGCCAGCAGTCTCAGCGGGAGCGGCACAGATACGCAGTATTTT
-	-	TRBV4-1	TRBJ2-5	CASSQVWSGWRETQYF	TGCGCCAGCAGCCAAGTCTGGTCTGGGTGGAGGGAGACCCAGTACTTC
TRBD1	-	TRBV19	TRBJ1-5	CASSIEGQMHQPQHF	TGTGCCAGTAGTATCGAGGGACAGATGCATCAGCCCCAGCATTTT
-	-	TRBV15	TRBJ2-7	CATSRDGGLGEQYF	TGTGCCACCAGCAGAGACGGGGGGCTTGGCGAGCAGTACTTC
TRBD1	-	TRBV30	TRBJ1-2	CAWSGGTGTISYGYTF	TGTGCCTGGAGTGGCGGGACAGGGACGATTAGTTATGGCTACACCTTC
TRBD1	-	TRBV30	TRBJ1-1	CAWSDRTGQVNTEAFF	TGTGCCTGGAGCGACCGTACGGGACAGGTGAACACTGAAGCTTTCTTT
-	-	TRBV2	TRBJ1-5	CASSGSLGAYQPQHF	TGTGCCAGCAGTGGTTCACTGGGGGCCTATCAGCCCCAGCATTTT
-	-	TRBV19	TRBJ1-5	CASSQQAQQPQHF	TGTGCCAGTAGTCAACAAGCGCAGCAGCCCCAGCATTTT
TRBD2	-	TRBV6-2/TRBV6-3	TRBJ2-3	CASSYALFSGSDTDTQYF	TGTGCCAGCAGTTACGCCCTTTTCAGCGGGAGTGACACAGATACGCAGTATTTT
-	-	TRBV24-1	TRBJ2-5	CATSDPNFQETQYF	TGTGCCACCAGTGATCCCAATTTCCAAGAGACCCAGTACTTC
-	-	TRBV10-3	TRBJ2-6	CAISEGRDSGANVLTF	TGTGCCATCAGTGAAGGGCGGGACTCTGGGGCCAACGTCCTGACTTTC
-	once	TRBV3-1/TRBV3-2	TRBJ1-5	CASSQGSGNQPQHF	TGTGCCAGCAGCCAAGGTAGTGGCAATCAGCCCCAGCATTTT
TRBD2	-	TRBV3-1/TRBV3-2	TRBJ2-1	CASRRSGGSYNEQFF	TGTGCCAGCAGACGCAGCGGGGGCTCCTACAATGAGCAGTTCTTC
-	-	TRBV3-1/TRBV3-2	TRBJ1-2	CASSQSAAGGNYGYTF	TGTGCCAGCAGCCAATCAGCGGCAGGCGGAAACTATGGCTACACCTTC
TRBD1	-	TRBV18	TRBJ2-1	CASSSPVRGNSYNEQFF	TGTGCCAGCTCATCACCGGTCAGGGGGAACTCCTACAATGAGCAGTTCTTC
-	few	TRBV2	TRBJ1-1	CASRRPGLNTEAFF	TGTGCCAGCAGGCGGCCCGGTTTGAACACTGAAGCTTTCTTT
-	-	TRBV9	TRBJ2-3	CASSLNGPSTDTQYF	TGTGCCAGCAGCTTGAATGGGCCTAGCACAGATACGCAGTATTTT
TRBD2	few	TRBV4-1	TRBJ2-6	CASSTRGGSGANVLTF	TGCGCCAGCAGCACTCGGGGGGGATCCGGGGCCAACGTCCTGACTTTC
-	-	TRBV6-5	TRBJ2-1	CASSQSNEQFF	TGTGCCAGCAGTCAGTCAAATGAGCAGTTCTTC
-	few	TRBV27	TRBJ2-5	CASSVEGGTQYF	TGTGCCAGCAGTGTAGAAGGGGGGACCCAGTACTTC
-	-	TRBV4-1	TRBJ1-5	CASSHHGKQPQHF	TGCGCCAGCAGCCACCACGGTAAACAGCCCCAGCATTTT
-	once	TRBV7-8	TRBJ1-1	CASSLVGQATEAFF	TGTGCCAGCAGCTTAGTCGGCCAGGCCACTGAAGCTTTCTTT
-	-	TRBV28	TRBJ1-5	CAIGVGKSNQPQHF	TGTGCCATCGGGGTGGGGAAGAGCAATCAGCCCCAGCATTTT
-	-	TRBV10-2	TRBJ2-7	CASSQGMREQYF	TGCGCCAGCAGTCAGGGAATGAGGGAGCAGTACTTC
TRBD1	-	TRBV28	TRBJ1-2	CASKQGAFGYTF	TGTGCCAGCAAACAGGGGGCGTTCGGCTACACCTTC
-	-	TRBV7-3	TRBJ2-1	CASSLTGQTSEEQFF	TGTGCCAGCAGCTTAACAGGCCAAACTAGTGAGGAGCAGTTCTTC
-	-	TRBV4-1	TRBJ2-7	CASSQASGGYEQYF	TGCGCCAGCAGCCAAGCCTCCGGGGGATACGAGCAGTACTTC
-	-	TRBV6-1	TRBJ1-2	CASSAGGRITF	TGTGCCAGCAGCGCCGGAGGGCGTATAACCTTC
TRBD1	-	TRBV5-4	TRBJ2-5	CASLITGGEETQYF	TGTGCCAGCCTTATTACAGGGGGCGAAGAGACCCAGTACTTC
TRBD1	few	TRBV28	TRBJ1-5	CATQGTQPQHF	TGTGCCACACAGGGGACCCAGCCCCAGCATTTT